These T cell receptor beta chains were read from a single sample in a study of T cell responses to AZD1222 COVID-19 vaccine. TCRdb keeps only in-frame clones here, not all; method: immunoSEQ multiplex PCR. The table includes fewer than 200,000 clones, more than 75% detected once. This specimen consisted of peripheral blood, obtained 28 days after the second AZD1222 dose. The origin of the receptors is an adult who received the AZD1222 COVID-19 vaccine. Both conserved end residues are part of each CDR3. A D gene is named only where the DNA matches it firmly. Clone size appears in some rows only: once, few, many, or a class for an expanded clone.

j_gene,abundance,d_gene,v_gene,CDR3aa,CDR3nt
TRBJ1-5,-,TRBD1,TRBV6-1,CASSEVRGTGGYSNQPQHF,TGTGCCAGCAGTGAAGTTCGTGGGACAGGGGGGTATAGCAATCAGCCCCAGCATTTT
TRBJ2-7,-,-,TRBV9,CASSVLGDSYEQYF,TGTGCCAGCAGCGTATTAGGGGATTCCTACGAGCAGTACTTC
TRBJ2-7,-,TRBD1,TRBV7-3,CASSLPGQGEQYF,TGTGCCAGCAGCTTACCGGGACAGGGCGAGCAGTACTTC
TRBJ2-2,-,-,TRBV28,CASSPRNTGELFF,TGTGCCAGCAGCCCCAGGAACACCGGGGAGCTGTTTTTT
TRBJ1-3,-,TRBD1,TRBV5-1,CASSFTGEGNTIYF,TGCGCCAGCAGCTTTACAGGGGAAGGAAACACCATATATTTT
TRBJ1-5,-,-,TRBV7-3,CASSLNSNQPQHF,TGTGCCAGCAGCTTAAACAGTAATCAGCCCCAGCATTTT
TRBJ1-2,-,-,TRBV11-1,CASSFDSDYGYTF,TGTGCCAGCAGCTTTGACAGCGACTATGGCTACACCTTC
TRBJ2-1,-,-,TRBV7-2,CASSSELSGSSYNEQFF,TGTGCCAGCAGCTCAGAATTAAGCGGTAGCTCCTACAATGAGCAGTTCTTC
TRBJ1-6,-,-,TRBV25-1,CASSEYPNSPLHF,TGTGCCAGCAGTGAATACCCAAATTCACCCCTCCACTTT
TRBJ2-3,-,TRBD2,TRBV19,CASSMGGYTQYF,TGTGCCAGTAGTATGGGGGGGTATACGCAGTATTTT
TRBJ2-7,few,-,TRBV6-5,CASSYGLGLGYEQYF,TGTGCCAGCAGTTACGGTCTGGGCCTAGGCTACGAGCAGTACTTC
TRBJ2-1,-,TRBD2,TRBV19,CASSTLAGVYNEQFF,TGTGCCAGTAGTACCCTAGCGGGGGTATACAATGAGCAGTTCTTC
TRBJ1-5,-,-,TRBV5-5,CASSLGQPDQPQHF,TGTGCCAGCAGCTTAGGTCAGCCCGATCAGCCCCAGCATTTT
TRBJ2-3,-,TRBD2,TRBV7-3,CASSLGLAGDTQYF,TGTGCCAGCAGCTTGGGACTAGCCGGGGATACGCAGTATTTT
TRBJ2-7,-,TRBD1,TRBV4-3,CASSRQGQGAYEQYF,TGCGCCAGCAGCCGCCAGGGACAGGGGGCTTACGAGCAGTACTTC
TRBJ1-1,-,-,TRBV7-3,CASSLTWGGTEAFF,TGTGCCAGCAGCTTAACCTGGGGAGGCACTGAAGCTTTCTTT
TRBJ2-4,once,-,TRBV28,CASSAPGPLAKNIQYF,TGTGCCAGCAGTGCTCCCGGGCCCTTAGCCAAAAACATTCAGTACTTC
TRBJ2-5,-,-,TRBV20-1,CSARDMGTQYF,TGCAGTGCTAGAGATATGGGGACCCAGTACTTC